Below, 11 T cell receptor beta chains from the same sample are listed, as sequenced in a study of PD-1 blockade in classical Hodgkin lymphoma. Measured with immunoSEQ multiplex PCR; TCRdb has only the in-frame clones, and not every one. The profile covers thousands of clones, with 60% to 85% appearing a single time and around 32% taken by the ten largest. Each and every patient relapsed after autologous stem cell transplantation, and patients got differing brentuximab vedotin exposure. The material sequenced was peripheral blood mononuclear cells (PBMCs), taken before the second cycle of nivolumab. These receptors were taken from a human donor with classical Hodgkin lymphoma.

This clone was detected once. This chain links TRBV25-1 with TRBJ2-7, with a weak D call TRBD1 (7 bases). The CDR3 is 15 amino acids. Germline CDR1 and CDR2: MGHDK and SYGVNS. V dropped 7 bases and J dropped 5 bases, with 21 bases sitting between them. Here the CDR3 DNA reads TGTGCCAGCACCAAGGGTGTCCAGGGGGGACACGAGCAGTACTTC. This sequence encodes CASTKGVQGGHEQYF.

J is TRBJ1-4 and V is TRBV5-6, with D unclear. V was pared by 4 bases and J by 0 bases, with 16 bases between. CDR1 and CDR2 (germline): SGHDT, YYEEEE. CDR3 length: 17 residues. As DNA, the CDR3 is TGTGCCAGCAGCACCTCGTGGAGTAGCGCAACTAATGAAAAACTGTTTTTT. It translates to CASSTSWSSATNEKLFF.

The J gene is TRBJ2-1, the V gene TRBV28; possibly TRBD1 for D (6 bases). The germline V gene encodes CDR1 MDHEN and CDR2 SYDVKM. This CDR3 spans 15 amino acids. Trimming took 3 bases from V and 12 from J, leaving 21 bases between them. The CDR3 bases are TGTGCCAGCAGTTTCGTTACAGGGATGGGAAGGGTGCAGTTCTTC. Translated: CASSFVTGMGRVQFF.

The chain employs TRBV2 and TRBJ2-7; D possibly corresponds to TRBD2 (6 bases). Germline V gene sequence: CDR1 SNHLY, CDR2 FYNNEI. The CDR3 runs to 14 residues. Deletions cut 7 bases from V and 1 base from J, with 14 bases between. The CDR3 region is CASKTGTSSYEQYF. The CDR3, as DNA: TGTGCCAGCAAAACCGGGACTTCATCCTACGAGCAGTACTTC.

This rearrangement joins TRBV19 to TRBJ2-7; no firm D call. This CDR3 comprises 15 residues. Germline V CDR1 and CDR2: LNHDA, SQIVND (reference sequence). Deletions cut 0 bases from V and 2 bases from J, with 11 bases between. The CDR3 reads CASSIDLVTPYEQYF. The CDR3 coding sequence is TGTGCCAGTAGTATAGATCTCGTCACCCCCTACGAGCAGTACTTC. The full variable domain, its missing parts supplied by reference TRBV19 and TRBJ2-7, is DGGITQSPKYLFRKEGQNVTLSCEQNLNHDAMYWYRQDPGQGLRLIYYSQIVNDFQKGDIAEGYSVSREKKESFPLTVTSAQKNPTAFYLCASSIDLVTPYEQYFGPGTRLTVT.

This clone is medium-sized by share. The chain employs TRBV5-1 and TRBJ1-2, with D perhaps TRBD1 (5 bases). CDR1 SGHRS and CDR2 YFSETQ come from the germline V gene. V lost 0 bases and J 7 bases, leaving 10 bases between the germline ends. This CDR3 contains 13 residues. This CDR3 is CASSLEGAGGYTF. The CDR3, as DNA: TGCGCCAGCAGCTTGGAAGGGGCTGGTGGCTACACCTTC.

About this clone: Distinct nucleotide sequences in the sample also encode this CDR3. The genes are TRBV29-1 and TRBJ2-5; 8 bases are a match to TRBD1. V was pared by 6 bases and J by 2 bases, with 11 bases of the junction left unmatched. The CDR3 is 15 residues long. Looked up from germline, CDR1 is SQVTM and CDR2 is ANQGSEA. CDR3 sequence reads: CSVEPDRGRQETQYF. The CDR3 coding sequence is TGCAGCGTCGAACCCGACAGGGGACGGCAAGAGACCCAGTACTTC.

V gene TRBV2 combines with J gene TRBJ1-5; unclear D gene. There are 13 residues in the CDR3. CDR1 and CDR2 from the germline V gene are SNHLY and FYNNEI. Between the trimmed V and J ends, which lost 1 base and 5 bases, there was a span of 6 bases. The DNA for the CDR3 is TGTGCCAGCAGTGAAGGTGTTTATCAGCCCCAGCATTTT. Its translation: CASSEGVYQPQHF.

For this clone: A junction end diverges from the germline sequence, so it may reflect a read error. The rearrangement links TRBV29-1 to TRBJ2-1; D might be TRBD1 or TRBD2, each matching 5 bases. Germline CDR1 and CDR2: SQVTM and ANQGSEA. This CDR3 region has 14 residues. The CDR3 sequence: CSVQDGTSYNEQFF. The CDR3 DNA sequence: TGCAGCGTTCAAGACGGGACCTCTTACAATGAGCAGTTCTTC.

The rearrangement joins TRBV5-4 to TRBJ1-4, with D uncertain. Trimming shortened V by 7 bases and J by 0 bases, and 13 bases separated the two germline ends. The V gene's germline CDR1 is SGHNT and CDR2 YYREEE (reference sequence). The CDR3 has 15 amino acids. The CDR3 sequence: CASGQGFATNEKLFF. CDR3 coding DNA: TGTGCCAGCGGCCAAGGATTTGCAACTAATGAAAAACTGTTTTTT.

The chain employs TRBV5-1 and TRBJ1-2; D is unresolved. Trimming removed 0 bases at V and 14 bases at J, with 17 bases between. Germline V gene sequence: CDR1 SGHRS, CDR2 YFSETQ. The CDR3 consists of 13 residues. The CDR3 here is CASSLVPGERYTF. In nucleotides, the CDR3 is TGCGCCAGCAGCTTGGTTCCCGGGGAACGATATACCTTC. Full variable domain (rest looked up from reference TRBV5-1 and TRBJ1-2): KAGVTQTPRYLIKTRGQQVTLSCSPISGHRSVSWYQQTPGQGLQFLFEYFSETQRNKGNFPGRFSGRQFSNSRSEMNVSTLELGDSALYLCASSLVPGERYTFGSGTRLTVV.